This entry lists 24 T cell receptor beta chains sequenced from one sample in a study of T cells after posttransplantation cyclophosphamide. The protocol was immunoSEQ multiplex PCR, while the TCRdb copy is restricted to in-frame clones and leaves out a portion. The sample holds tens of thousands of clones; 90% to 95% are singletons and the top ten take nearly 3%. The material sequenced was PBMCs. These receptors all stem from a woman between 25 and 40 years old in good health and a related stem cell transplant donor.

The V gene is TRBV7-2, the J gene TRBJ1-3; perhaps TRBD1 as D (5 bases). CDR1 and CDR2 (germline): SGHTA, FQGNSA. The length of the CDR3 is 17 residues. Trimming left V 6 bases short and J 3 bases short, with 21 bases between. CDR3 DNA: TGTGCCAGCAGTATTGCCGGGATCCCAAGGGGTGGAAACACCATATATTTT. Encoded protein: CASSIAGIPRGGNTIYF.

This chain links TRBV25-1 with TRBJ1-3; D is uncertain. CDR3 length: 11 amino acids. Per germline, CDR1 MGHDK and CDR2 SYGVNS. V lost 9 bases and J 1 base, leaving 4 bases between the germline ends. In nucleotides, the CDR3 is TGTGCCAGTACTTCTGGAAACACCATATATTTT. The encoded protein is CASTSGNTIYF.

The chain's CDR3 is CARTIEGAGGNQETQYF. CDR3 bases: TGTGCCAGAACCATAGAGGGGGCGGGGGGGAACCAAGAGACCCAGTACTTC. The chain links TRBV7-5 to TRBJ2-5; the table gives TRBD2 as D, unverified against the DNA. TRBV7-5 is reported as a pseudogene. CDR3 length: 17 amino acids.

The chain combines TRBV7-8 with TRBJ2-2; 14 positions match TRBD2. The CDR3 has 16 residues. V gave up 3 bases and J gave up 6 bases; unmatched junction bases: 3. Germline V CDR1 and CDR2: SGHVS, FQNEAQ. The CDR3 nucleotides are TGTGCCAGCAGCTTGGGGACTAGCGGGGGAGCCGGGGAGCTGTTTTTT. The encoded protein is CASSLGTSGGAGELFF.

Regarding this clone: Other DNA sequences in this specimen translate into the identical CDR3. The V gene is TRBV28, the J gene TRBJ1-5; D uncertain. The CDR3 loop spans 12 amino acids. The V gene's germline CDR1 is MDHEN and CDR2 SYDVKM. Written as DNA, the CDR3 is TGTTCGACCCATCTTAGCAATCAGCCCCAGCATTTT. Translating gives CSTHLSNQPQHF.

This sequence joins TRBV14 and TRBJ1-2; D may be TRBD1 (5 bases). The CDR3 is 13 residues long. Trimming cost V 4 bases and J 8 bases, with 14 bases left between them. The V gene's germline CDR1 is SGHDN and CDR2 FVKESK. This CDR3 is CASSRFVGEGYTF. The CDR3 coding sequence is TGTGCCAGCAGCCGCTTTGTAGGGGAAGGCTACACCTTC.

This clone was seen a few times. This CDR3 reads CAWSPPTSGGRETQYF. CDR3 in DNA: TGTGCCTGGAGTCCTCCGACTAGCGGGGGGAGAGAGACCCAGTACTTC. V usage is TRBV30 and J usage is TRBJ2-5, with 13 positions matching TRBD2. This CDR3 comprises 16 residues. With 2 bases clipped from V and 4 bases from J, the junction kept 7 bases outside the gene matches. The germline gives CDR1 GTSNPN, CDR2 SVGIG (reference sequence).

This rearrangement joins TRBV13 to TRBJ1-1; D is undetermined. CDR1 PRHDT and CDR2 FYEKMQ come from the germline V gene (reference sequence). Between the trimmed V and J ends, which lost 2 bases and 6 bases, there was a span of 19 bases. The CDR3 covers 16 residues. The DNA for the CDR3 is TGTGCCAGCAGCTTAATATCGGGGTCGGGTGGCGCTGAAGCTTTCTTT. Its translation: CASSLISGSGGAEAFF.

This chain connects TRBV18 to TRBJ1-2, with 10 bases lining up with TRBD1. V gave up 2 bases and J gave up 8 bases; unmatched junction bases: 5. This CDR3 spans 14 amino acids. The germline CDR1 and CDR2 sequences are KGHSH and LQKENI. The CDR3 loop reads CASSPSGTGVGYTF. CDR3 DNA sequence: TGTGCCAGCTCACCATCCGGGACAGGGGTCGGCTACACCTTC.

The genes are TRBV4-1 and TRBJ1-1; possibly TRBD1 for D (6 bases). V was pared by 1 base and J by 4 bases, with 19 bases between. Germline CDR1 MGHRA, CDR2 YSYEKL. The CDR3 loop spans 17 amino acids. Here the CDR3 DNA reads TGCGCCAGCAGCCAAGTTAGGACAGCCGATTATGTCACTGAAGCTTTCTTT. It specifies CASSQVRTADYVTEAFF.

The chain's CDR3 is CASSLEQTQYF. The CDR3 DNA reads TGCGCCAGCAGCTTGGAGCAGACGCAGTACTTC. The chain links TRBV5-1 to TRBJ2-7; D gene unclear. CDR1 is SGHRS, CDR2 YFSETQ, per germline. This CDR3 region has 11 residues. V was cut by 0 bases and J by 9 bases, with 7 bases left in between.

CDR3 in DNA: TGTGCCAGCAGCTTAACGGAACAGGGGCTAGGGGTGGGCTACACCTTC. Amino acids: CASSLTEQGLGVGYTF. The chain combines TRBV7-2 with TRBJ1-2, with 7 bases aligning to TRBD1. Per germline, CDR1 SGHTA and CDR2 FQGNSA. With 2 bases clipped from V and 8 bases from J, the junction kept 14 bases outside the gene matches. The CDR3 consists of 16 residues.

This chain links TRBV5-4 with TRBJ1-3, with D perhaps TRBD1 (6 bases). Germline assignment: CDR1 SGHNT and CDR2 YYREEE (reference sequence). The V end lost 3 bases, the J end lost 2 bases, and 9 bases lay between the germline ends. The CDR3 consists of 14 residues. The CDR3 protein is CASSSQGPGNTIYF. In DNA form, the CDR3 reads TGTGCCAGCAGCTCACAGGGCCCTGGAAACACCATATATTTT.

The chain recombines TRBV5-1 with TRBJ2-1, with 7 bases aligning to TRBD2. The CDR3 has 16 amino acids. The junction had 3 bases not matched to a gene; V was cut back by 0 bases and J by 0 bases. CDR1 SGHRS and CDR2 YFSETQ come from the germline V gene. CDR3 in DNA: TGCGCCAGCAGCTTGGGGCGGGGGTCCTCCTACAATGAGCAGTTCTTC. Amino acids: CASSLGRGSSYNEQFF. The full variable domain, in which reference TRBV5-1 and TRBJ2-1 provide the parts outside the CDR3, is KAGVTQTPRYLIKTRGQQVTLSCSPISGHRSVSWYQQTPGQGLQFLFEYFSETQRNKGNFPGRFSGRQFSNSRSEMNVSTLELGDSALYLCASSLGRGSSYNEQFFGPGTRLTVL.

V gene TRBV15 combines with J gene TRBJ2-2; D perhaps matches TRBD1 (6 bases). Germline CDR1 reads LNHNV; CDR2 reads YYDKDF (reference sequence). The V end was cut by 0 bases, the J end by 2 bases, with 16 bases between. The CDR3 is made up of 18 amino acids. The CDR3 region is CATSRDRSGTSNTGELFF. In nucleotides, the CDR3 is TGTGCCACCAGCAGAGATCGCTCTGGGACATCTAACACCGGGGAGCTGTTTTTT.

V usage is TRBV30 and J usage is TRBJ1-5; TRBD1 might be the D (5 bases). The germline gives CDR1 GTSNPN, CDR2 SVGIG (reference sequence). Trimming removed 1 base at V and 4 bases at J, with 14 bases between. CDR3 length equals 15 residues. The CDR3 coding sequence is TGTGCCTGGAGTGACGGGGCAGCTTCTAATCAGCCCCAGCATTTT. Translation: CAWSDGAASNQPQHF.

The CDR3 DNA follows: TGCGCCAGCAGCCAAGCGGCGGATAGCAATCAGCCCCAGCATTTT. Its protein is CASSQAADSNQPQHF. This chain connects TRBV4-3 to TRBJ1-5, with D unclear. The length of the CDR3 is 15 residues. Germline CDR1 LGHNA, CDR2 YSLEER. V lost 1 base, J lost 0 bases, and 7 bases lay in between.

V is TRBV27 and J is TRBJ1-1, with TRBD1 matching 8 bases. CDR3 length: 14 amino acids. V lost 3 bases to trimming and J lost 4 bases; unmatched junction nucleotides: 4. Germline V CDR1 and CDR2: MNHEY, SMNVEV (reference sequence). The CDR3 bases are TGTGCCAGCAGTTTTTTGGGACAGGCCACTGAAGCTTTCTTT. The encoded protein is CASSFLGQATEAFF.

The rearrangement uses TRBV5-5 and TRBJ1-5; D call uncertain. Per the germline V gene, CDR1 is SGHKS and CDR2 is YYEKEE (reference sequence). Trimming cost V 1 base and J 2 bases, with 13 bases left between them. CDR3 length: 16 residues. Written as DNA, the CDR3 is TGTGCCAGCAGCTTGTTGGGCAGGCAAGGCAATCAGCCCCAGCATTTT. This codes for CASSLLGRQGNQPQHF. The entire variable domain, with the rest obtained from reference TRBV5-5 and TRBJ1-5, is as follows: DAGVTQSPTHLIKTRGQQVTLRCSPISGHKSVSWYQQVLGQGPQFIFQYYEKEERGRGNFPDRFSARQFPNYSSELNVNALLLGDSALYLCASSLLGRQGNQPQHFGDGTRLSIL.

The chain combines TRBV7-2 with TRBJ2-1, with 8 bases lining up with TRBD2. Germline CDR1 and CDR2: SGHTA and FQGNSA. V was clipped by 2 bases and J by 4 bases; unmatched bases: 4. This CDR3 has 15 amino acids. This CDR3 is CASSLSGTRYNEQFF. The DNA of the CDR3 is TGTGCCAGCAGCTTATCCGGGACTAGGTACAATGAGCAGTTCTTC.

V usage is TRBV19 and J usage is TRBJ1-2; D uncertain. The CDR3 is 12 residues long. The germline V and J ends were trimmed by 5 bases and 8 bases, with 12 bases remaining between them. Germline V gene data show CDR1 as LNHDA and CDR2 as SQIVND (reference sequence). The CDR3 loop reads CASSFPREGYTF. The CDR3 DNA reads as TGTGCCAGTAGTTTCCCGCGGGAGGGCTACACCTTC.

For the CDR3, the DNA is TGTGCCAGCAGTGAAGCGGAGGAAACCGGGGAGCTGTTTTTT. It specifies CASSEAEETGELFF. The chain carries TRBV2 and TRBJ2-2, with a tentative D call TRBD2 (5 bases). The CDR3 has 14 residues. Germline V gene sequence: CDR1 SNHLY, CDR2 FYNNEI. V was clipped by 0 bases and J by 5 bases, with 7 bases between them. Filled out from reference TRBV2 and TRBJ2-2, the complete variable domain reads EPEVTQTPSHQVTQMGQEVILRCVPISNHLYFYWYRQILGQKVEFLVSFYNNEISEKSEIFDDQFSVERPDGSNFTLKIRSTKLEDSAMYFCASSEAEETGELFFGEGSRLTVL.

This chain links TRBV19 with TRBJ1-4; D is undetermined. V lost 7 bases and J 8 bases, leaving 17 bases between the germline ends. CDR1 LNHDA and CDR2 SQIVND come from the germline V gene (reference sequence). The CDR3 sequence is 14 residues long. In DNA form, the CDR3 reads TGTGCCAGTACCCCCCGTCTCACGCGCGAAAAACTGTTTTTT. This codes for CASTPRLTREKLFF.

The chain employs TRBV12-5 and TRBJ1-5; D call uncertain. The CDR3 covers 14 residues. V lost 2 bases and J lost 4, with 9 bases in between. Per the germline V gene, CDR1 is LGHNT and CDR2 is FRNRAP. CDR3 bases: TGTGCTAGTGGTTTGTCTTGGGGAAATCAGCCCCAGCATTTT. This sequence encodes CASGLSWGNQPQHF. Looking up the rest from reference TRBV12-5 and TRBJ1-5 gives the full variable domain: DARVTQTPRHKVTEMGQEVTMRCQPILGHNTVFWYRQTMMQGLELLAYFRNRAPLDDSGMPKDRFSAEMPDATLATLKIQPSEPRDSAVYFCASGLSWGNQPQHFGDGTRLSIL.